This T cell receptor beta chain was documented in a study of blood T cell repertoires in COVID-19. Study details: The United States, Italy and Spain supplied acute and convalescent COVID-19 samples.

Enrolled during active infection, Seattle patients were then followed longitudinally. The assay was immunoSEQ multiplex PCR, and TCRdb's table has in-frame clones only and misses some. The profile covers 150,000 to 250,000 clones, with around 94% appearing a single time and around 0.8% taken by the ten largest. The receptor's source is a man in his thirties or forties with COVID-19, enrolled during active disease. Sequencing was done on a sample of peripheral blood.

The CDR3 region is CAWRGTGYNEQFF. CDR3 coding DNA: TGTGCCTGGAGGGGGACAGGGTACAATGAGCAGTTCTTC. The chain uses TRBV30 and TRBJ2-1; 9 nucleotides align to TRBD1. This CDR3 spans 13 amino acids. Trimming took 3 bases from V and 4 from J; bases not matched to a gene: 1. CDR1 and CDR2 (germline): GTSNPN, SVGIG (reference sequence).